Listed here are 8 T cell receptor beta chains from one sample, sequenced in a study of CD8 T cells in ankylosing spondylitis. TCRdb re-analysed the 5' RACE reads in MiXCR, keeping a single row per CDR3 protein. Among 250,000 to 350,000 distinct CDR3 sequences listed, approximately 20% were seen once. Sequencing was carried out using blood, either unsorted or a sorted T cell fraction (not recorded which). The receptor set was obtained from a male donor with ankylosing spondylitis or in good health (not recorded which).

This clonotype was detected only a few times. This rearrangement joins TRBV9 to TRBJ2-5; the match to TRBD1 covers 7 bases. V lost 4 bases to trimming and J lost 5 bases; unmatched junction nucleotides: 8. The CDR3 has 14 residues. Germline CDR1 SGDLS, CDR2 YYNGEE. CDR3 residues: CASSLTRQGETQYF. Written as DNA, the CDR3 is TGTGCCAGCAGCTTAACCCGACAGGGTGAGACCCAGTACTTC.

CDR3 in DNA: TGCAGCGTTCAGGGGAACGAAGAGACCCAGTACTTC. This gives the protein CSVQGNEETQYF. V and J are TRBV29-1 and TRBJ2-5, with D perhaps matching TRBD1 (6 bases). V lost 5 bases and J 3 bases, leaving 10 bases between the germline ends. CDR1 is SQVTM and CDR2 is ANQGSEA in the germline V gene. The CDR3 totals 12 residues.

There are many counts of this clonotype. V usage is TRBV20-1 and J usage is TRBJ2-1, with 12 bases matching TRBD2. The V gene end was trimmed by 0 bases and the J gene end by 7 bases; junction bases not matched to a gene: 7. CDR3 length: 16 amino acids. Germline assignment: CDR1 DFQATT and CDR2 SNEGSKA (reference sequence). The CDR3 DNA is TGCAGTGCTAGAGATTTCGGCACTAGCGGGAGGAATGAGCAGTTCTTC. As protein: CSARDFGTSGRNEQFF.

The V gene is TRBV7-2, the J gene TRBJ1-5; D gene ambiguous. The V and J ends lost 3 bases and 0 bases respectively, with 9 bases between them. This CDR3 is 15 amino acids long. Germline CDR1 and CDR2: SGHTA and FQGNSA. CDR3 amino acids: CASSFSHNSNQPQHF. CDR3 in DNA: TGTGCCAGCAGCTTCTCGCACAATAGCAATCAGCCCCAGCATTTT.

This clonotype was detected only a few times. The chain recombines TRBV12-3 or TRBV12-4 with TRBJ1-3, with a weak D call TRBD1 (5 bases). The CDR3 extends over 15 amino acids. V shed 1 base and J shed 4 bases, with 11 bases lying between them. For the CDR3, the DNA is TGTGCCAGCAGTTTAGGAGGACAAGCAGGAAACACCATATATTTT. It encodes CASSLGGQAGNTIYF.

V usage is TRBV28 and J usage is TRBJ2-1; D unclear. The CDR3 is 12 residues long. Germline-derived CDR1 and CDR2 are MDHEN and SYDVKM. V was cut by 5 bases and J by 3 bases, with 5 bases left in between. CDR3: CASSTIYNEQFF. The DNA of the CDR3 is TGTGCCAGCAGTACGATCTACAATGAGCAGTTCTTC.

CDR3 protein: CASRDQHQISGELFF. The CDR3 DNA follows: TGTGCCAGCCGAGATCAGCACCAAATATCTGGGGAGCTGTTTTTT. This chain uses TRBV5-5 with TRBJ2-2; D remains ambiguous. CDR3 length: 15 amino acids. V gave up 7 bases and J gave up 8 bases, with 21 bases separating them. Germline V gene data show CDR1 as SGHKS and CDR2 as YYEKEE (reference sequence).

This rearrangement joins TRBV30 to TRBJ1-6; the match to TRBD1 covers 7 bases. Trimming took 3 bases from V and 5 from J; bases not matched to a gene: 7. This CDR3 is 15 amino acids long. The V gene's germline CDR1 is GTSNPN and CDR2 SVGIG (reference sequence). CDR3 loop: CAWRAGTANNSPLHF. The CDR3 nucleotides read TGTGCCTGGAGAGCGGGGACAGCAAATAATTCACCCCTCCACTTT.